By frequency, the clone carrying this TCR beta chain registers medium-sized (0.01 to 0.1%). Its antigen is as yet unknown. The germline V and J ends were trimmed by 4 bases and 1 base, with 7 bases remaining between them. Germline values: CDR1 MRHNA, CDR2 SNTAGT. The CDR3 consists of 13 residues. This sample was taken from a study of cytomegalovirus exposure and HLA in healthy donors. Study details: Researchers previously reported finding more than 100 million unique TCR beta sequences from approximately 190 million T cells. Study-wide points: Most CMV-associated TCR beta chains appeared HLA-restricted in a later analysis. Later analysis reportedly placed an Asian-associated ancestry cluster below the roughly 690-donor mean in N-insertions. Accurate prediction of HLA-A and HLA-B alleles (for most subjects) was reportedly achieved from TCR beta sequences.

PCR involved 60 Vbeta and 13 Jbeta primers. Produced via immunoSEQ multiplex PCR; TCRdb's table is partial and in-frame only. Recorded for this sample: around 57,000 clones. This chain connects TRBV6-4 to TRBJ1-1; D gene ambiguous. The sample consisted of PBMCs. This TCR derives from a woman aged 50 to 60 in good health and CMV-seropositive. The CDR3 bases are TGTGCCAGCAGTGCACAGCAGAACACTGAAGCTTTCTTT. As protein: CASSAQQNTEAFF.